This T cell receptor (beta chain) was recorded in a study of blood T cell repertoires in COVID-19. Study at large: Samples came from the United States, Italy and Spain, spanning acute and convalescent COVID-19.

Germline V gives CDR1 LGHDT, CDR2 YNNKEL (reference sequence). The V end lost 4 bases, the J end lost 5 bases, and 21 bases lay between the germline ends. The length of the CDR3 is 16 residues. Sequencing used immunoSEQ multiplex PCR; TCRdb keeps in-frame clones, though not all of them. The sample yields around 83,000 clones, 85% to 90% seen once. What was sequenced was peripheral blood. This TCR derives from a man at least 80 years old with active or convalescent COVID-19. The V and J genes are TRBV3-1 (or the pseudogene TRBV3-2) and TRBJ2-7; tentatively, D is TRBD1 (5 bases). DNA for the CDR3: TGTGCCAGCAGCCCCGCAGTAGGGGCCTCGCTACACGAGCAGTACGTC. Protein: CASSPAVGASLHEQYV.